The subject of this entry is one TCR beta chain. Antigen: not known. These data belong to a study of cytomegalovirus exposure and HLA in healthy donors. Germline-derived CDR1 and CDR2 are SNHLY and FYNNEI. This CDR3 comprises 14 residues. Trimming took 6 bases from V and 0 from J, leaving 11 bases between them. The PCR contained 60 Vbeta and 13 Jbeta primers. Produced via immunoSEQ multiplex PCR; TCRdb's table is partial and in-frame only. There are roughly 150,000 clones in the sample; around 78% occur only once, and roughly 0.99% lies in the top ten. General study results and limits: Productive rates of about 90% or about 30% were seen for most TCR beta V segments in an earlier analysis. The authors listed some 160 TCR beta chains as cytomegalovirus-associated. The presence/absence work took it that sequencing depth was about the same across donors.

Input material: PBMCs. The clonotype comes from a woman between 40 and 55 years old in good health and CMV-seronegative. The rearrangement joins TRBV2 to TRBJ1-2; possible D gene TRBD1, 6 bases. The CDR3 protein is CASSVQGANYGYTF. For the CDR3, the DNA is TGTGCCAGCAGCGTACAGGGAGCTAACTATGGCTACACCTTC.